The next 2 T cell receptor beta chains were all read from a single sample in a study of T-cell reconstitution after alpha-beta-depleted transplantation in children. As it was prepared, the TCRbeta library received unique molecular identifiers. In TCRdb, the PCR reads were re-called with MiXCR into one record per CDR3 protein. This repertoire shows 550,000 to 800,000 distinct CDR3 sequences, around 13% found once; its top ten account for roughly 0.84%. The starting material was PBMCs, obtained before TCRalphabeta/CD19-depleted stem cell transplant. The receptors derive from a girl aged 2-9 years with congenital amegakaryocytic thrombocytopenia, due to receive a stem cell transplant.

This clonotype was seen ten or more times. DNA for the CDR3: TGCGCCAGCAGCCCCTGGACGGCGACGGCCGGGACCTATAATTCACCCCTCCACTTT. Protein sequence: CASSPWTATAGTYNSPLHF. This chain connects TRBV5-1 to TRBJ1-6; D gene ambiguous. The ends were cut back, 4 bases at V and 2 bases at J, with 22 bases in the middle. This CDR3 region has 19 residues. The germline V gene has CDR1 SGHRS and CDR2 YFSETQ.

In its sample, this clonotype was seen a few times. The CDR3 spells CASSSSHRELFF. Written as DNA, the CDR3 is TGTGCCAGCAGCTCGTCTCACCGGGAGCTGTTTTTT. The genes are TRBV5-5 and TRBJ2-2; unclear D gene. The V end lost 3 bases, the J end lost 9 bases, and 9 bases lay between the germline ends. This CDR3 region has 12 residues. Germline CDR1 is SGHKS and CDR2 is YYEKEE (reference sequence).